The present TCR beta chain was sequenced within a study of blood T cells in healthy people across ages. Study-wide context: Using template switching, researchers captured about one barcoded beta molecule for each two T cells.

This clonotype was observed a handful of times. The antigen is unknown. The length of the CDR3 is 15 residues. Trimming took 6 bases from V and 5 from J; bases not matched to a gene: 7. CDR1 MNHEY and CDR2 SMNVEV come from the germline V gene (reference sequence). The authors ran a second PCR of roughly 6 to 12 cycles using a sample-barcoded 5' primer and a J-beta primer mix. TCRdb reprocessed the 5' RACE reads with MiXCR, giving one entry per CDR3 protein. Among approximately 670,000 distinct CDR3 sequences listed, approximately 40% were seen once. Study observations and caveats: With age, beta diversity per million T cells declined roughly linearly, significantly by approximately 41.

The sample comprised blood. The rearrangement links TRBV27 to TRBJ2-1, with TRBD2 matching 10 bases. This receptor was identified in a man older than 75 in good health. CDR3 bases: TGTGCCAGCAGCTCAAGCGGGAGGGCCCACAATGAGCAGTTCTTC. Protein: CASSSSGRAHNEQFF.